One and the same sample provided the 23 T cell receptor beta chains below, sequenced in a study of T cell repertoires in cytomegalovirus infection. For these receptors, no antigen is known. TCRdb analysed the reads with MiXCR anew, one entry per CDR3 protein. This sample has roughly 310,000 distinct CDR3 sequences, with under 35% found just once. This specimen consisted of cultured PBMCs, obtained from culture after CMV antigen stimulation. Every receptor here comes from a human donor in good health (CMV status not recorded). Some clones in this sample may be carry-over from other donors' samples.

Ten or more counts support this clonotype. CDR3 bases: TGTGCCAGCAGCTTAGGGCCCACGACGAGAACCGGGGAGCTGTTTTTT. Encoded protein: CASSLGPTTRTGELFF. The chain combines TRBV7-8 with TRBJ2-2, with D hard to call. In germline, CDR1 is SGHVS, CDR2 FQNEAQ. This CDR3 has 16 residues. The ends were cut back, 1 base at V and 5 bases at J, with 14 bases in the middle.

CDR3 region: CASSPTGGLSPLHF. CDR3 nucleotides: TGTGCCAGCAGTCCAACAGGGGGCCTTTCACCCCTCCACTTT. This rearrangement joins TRBV27 to TRBJ1-6; the match to TRBD1 covers 9 bases. Per the germline V gene, CDR1 is MNHEY and CDR2 is SMNVEV (reference sequence). The CDR3 runs to 14 residues. Unmatched junction bases numbered 5, after V lost 5 bases and J lost 9 bases.

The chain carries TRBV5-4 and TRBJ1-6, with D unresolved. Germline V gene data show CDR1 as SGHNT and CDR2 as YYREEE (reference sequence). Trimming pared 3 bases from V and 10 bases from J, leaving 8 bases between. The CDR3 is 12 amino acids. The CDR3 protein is CASSSDFSPLHF. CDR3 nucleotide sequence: TGTGCCAGCAGCTCGGACTTCTCACCCCTCCACTTT.

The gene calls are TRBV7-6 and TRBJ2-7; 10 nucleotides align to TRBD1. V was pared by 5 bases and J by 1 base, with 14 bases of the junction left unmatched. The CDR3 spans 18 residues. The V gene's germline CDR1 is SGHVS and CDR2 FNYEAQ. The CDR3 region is CASSPSPGGQGISYEQYF. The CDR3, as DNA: TGTGCCAGCAGCCCAAGTCCGGGGGGACAGGGGATTTCCTACGAGCAGTACTTC.

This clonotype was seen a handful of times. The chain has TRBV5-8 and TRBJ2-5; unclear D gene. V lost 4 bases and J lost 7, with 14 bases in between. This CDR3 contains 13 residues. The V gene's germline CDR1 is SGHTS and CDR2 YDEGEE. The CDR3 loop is CASSPQLGGTQYF. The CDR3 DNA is TGTGCCAGCAGCCCCCAGCTCGGTGGGACCCAGTACTTC.

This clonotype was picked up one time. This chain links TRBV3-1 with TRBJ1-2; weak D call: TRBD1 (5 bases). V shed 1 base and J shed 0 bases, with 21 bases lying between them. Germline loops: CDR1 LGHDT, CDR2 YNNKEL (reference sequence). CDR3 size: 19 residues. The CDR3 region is CASSQAYRKATAANYGYTF. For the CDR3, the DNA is TGTGCCAGCAGCCAAGCCTACCGTAAAGCGACAGCCGCTAACTATGGCTACACCTTC.

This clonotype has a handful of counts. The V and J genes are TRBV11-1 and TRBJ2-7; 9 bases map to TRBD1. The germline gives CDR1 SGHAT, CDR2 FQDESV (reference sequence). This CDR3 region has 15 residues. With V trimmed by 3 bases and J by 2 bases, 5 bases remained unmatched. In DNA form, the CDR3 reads TGTGCCAGCAGCTTGGCGGGGGACAGGGCCTACGAGCAGTACTTC. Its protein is CASSLAGDRAYEQYF.

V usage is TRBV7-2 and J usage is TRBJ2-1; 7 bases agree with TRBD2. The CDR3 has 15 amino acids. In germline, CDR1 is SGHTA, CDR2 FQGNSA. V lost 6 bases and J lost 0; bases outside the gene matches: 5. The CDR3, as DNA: TGTGCCAGCAGGGGCGGGAGAGTCTCCTACAATGAGCAGTTCTTC. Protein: CASRGGRVSYNEQFF.

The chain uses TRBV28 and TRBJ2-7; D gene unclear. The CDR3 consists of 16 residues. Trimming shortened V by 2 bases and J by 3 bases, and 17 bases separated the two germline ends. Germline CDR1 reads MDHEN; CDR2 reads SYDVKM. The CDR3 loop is CASSLPDLSFHYEQYF. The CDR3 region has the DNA TGTGCCAGCAGTTTACCGGATCTCTCCTTTCACTACGAGCAGTACTTC.

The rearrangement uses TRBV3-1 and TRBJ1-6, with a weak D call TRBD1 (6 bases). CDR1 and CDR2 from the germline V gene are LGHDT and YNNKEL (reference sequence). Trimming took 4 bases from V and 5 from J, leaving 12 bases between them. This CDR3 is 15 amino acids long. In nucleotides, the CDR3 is TGTGCCAGCAGCCGCTTTACAGGGAATAATTCACCCCTCCACTTT. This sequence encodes CASSRFTGNNSPLHF.

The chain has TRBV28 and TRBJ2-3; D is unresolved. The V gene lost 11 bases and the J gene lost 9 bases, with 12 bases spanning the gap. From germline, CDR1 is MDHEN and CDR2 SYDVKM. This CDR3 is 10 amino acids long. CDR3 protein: CASPPRTQYF. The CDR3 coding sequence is TGTGCCTCCCCGCCCCGGACGCAGTATTTT.

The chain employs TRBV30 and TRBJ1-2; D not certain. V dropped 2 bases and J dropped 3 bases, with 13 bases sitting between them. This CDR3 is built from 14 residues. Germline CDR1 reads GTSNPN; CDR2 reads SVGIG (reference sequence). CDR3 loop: CAWSSPREYYGYTF. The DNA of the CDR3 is TGTGCCTGGAGTAGCCCGAGGGAGTACTATGGCTACACCTTC.

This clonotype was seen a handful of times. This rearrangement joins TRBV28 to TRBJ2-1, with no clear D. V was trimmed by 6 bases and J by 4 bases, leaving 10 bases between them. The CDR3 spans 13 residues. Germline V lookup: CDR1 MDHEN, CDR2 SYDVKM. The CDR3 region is CASSLTRYNEQFF. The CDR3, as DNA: TGTGCCAGCAGCCTGACCCGTTACAATGAGCAGTTCTTC.

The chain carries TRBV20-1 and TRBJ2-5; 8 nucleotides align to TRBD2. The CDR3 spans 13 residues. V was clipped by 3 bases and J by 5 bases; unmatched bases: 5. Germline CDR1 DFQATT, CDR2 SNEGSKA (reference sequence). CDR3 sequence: CSASGGALETQYF. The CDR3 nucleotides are TGCAGTGCTAGCGGGGGGGCCCTGGAGACCCAGTACTTC.

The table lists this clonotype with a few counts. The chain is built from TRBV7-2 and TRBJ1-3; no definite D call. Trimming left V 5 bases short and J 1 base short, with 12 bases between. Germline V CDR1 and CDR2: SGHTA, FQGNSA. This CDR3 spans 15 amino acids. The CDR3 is CASSVVWGSGNTIYF. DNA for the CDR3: TGTGCCAGCAGCGTCGTCTGGGGTTCTGGAAACACCATATATTTT.

CDR3 coding DNA: TGTGCCAGCAGTGGAGTTTGGAGACAGGGGGCTAACTATGGCTACACCTTC. Its protein is CASSGVWRQGANYGYTF. V gene TRBV2 combines with J gene TRBJ1-2, with 9 bases identical to TRBD1. The V and J ends lost 4 bases and 0 bases, in that order; junction bases with no gene match: 9. The CDR3 covers 17 residues. Germline V lookup: CDR1 SNHLY, CDR2 FYNNEI.

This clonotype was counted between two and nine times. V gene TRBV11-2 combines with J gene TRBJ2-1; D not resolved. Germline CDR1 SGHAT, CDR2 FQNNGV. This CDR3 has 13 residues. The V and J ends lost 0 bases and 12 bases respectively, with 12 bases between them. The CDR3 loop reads CASSLDPLPGQFF. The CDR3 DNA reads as TGTGCCAGCAGCTTAGACCCCCTGCCCGGGCAGTTCTTC.

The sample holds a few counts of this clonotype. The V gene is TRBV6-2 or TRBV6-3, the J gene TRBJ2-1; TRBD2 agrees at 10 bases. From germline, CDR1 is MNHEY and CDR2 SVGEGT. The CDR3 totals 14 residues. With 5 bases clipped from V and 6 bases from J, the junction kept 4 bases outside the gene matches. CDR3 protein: CASSRRTSGNEQFF. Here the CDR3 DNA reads TGTGCCAGCAGTAGACGGACTAGCGGCAATGAGCAGTTCTTC.

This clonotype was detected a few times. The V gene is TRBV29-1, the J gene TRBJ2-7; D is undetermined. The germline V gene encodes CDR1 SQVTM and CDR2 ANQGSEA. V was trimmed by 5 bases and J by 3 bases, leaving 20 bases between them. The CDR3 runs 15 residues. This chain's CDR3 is CSVTTRLSPNYEQYF. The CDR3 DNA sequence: TGCAGCGTTACCACAAGACTGTCACCGAACTACGAGCAGTACTTC.

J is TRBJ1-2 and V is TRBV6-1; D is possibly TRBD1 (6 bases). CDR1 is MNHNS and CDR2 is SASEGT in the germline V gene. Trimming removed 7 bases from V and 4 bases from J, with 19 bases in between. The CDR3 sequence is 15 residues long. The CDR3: CASNPVQGGGYGYTF. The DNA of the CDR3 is TGTGCCAGCAATCCTGTACAGGGTGGGGGCTATGGCTACACCTTC.

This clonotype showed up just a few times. Here the CDR3 reads CSADGTSGAQETQYF. The CDR3 DNA reads as TGCAGTGCAGACGGGACTAGCGGGGCCCAAGAGACCCAGTACTTC. This sequence joins TRBV20-1 and TRBJ2-5; 13 nucleotides align to TRBD2. From germline, CDR1 is DFQATT and CDR2 SNEGSKA (reference sequence). V gave up 6 bases and J gave up 1 base; unmatched junction bases: 5. The CDR3 covers 15 residues.

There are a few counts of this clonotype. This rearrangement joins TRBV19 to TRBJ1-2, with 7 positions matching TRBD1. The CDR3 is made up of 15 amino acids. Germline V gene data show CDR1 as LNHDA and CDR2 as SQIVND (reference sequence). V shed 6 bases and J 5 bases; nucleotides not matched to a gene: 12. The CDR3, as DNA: TGTGCCAGTAGGACTCCCTCGGGACAGCAGTATGGCTACACCTTC. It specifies CASRTPSGQQYGYTF.

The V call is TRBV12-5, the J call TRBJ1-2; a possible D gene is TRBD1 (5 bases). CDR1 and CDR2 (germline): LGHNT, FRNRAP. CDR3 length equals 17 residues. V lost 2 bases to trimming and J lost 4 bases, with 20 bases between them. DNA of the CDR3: TGTGCTAGTGGTTTGTCAGACAGTTCCACGGAGCGCTATGGCTACACCTTC. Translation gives CASGLSDSSTERYGYTF.